This is a list of T cell receptor beta chains from one sample in a study of T cell clones after liver transplantation. TCRdb's copy holds only in-frame clones and misses some; the assay was immunoSEQ multiplex PCR. Here the sample spans around 100,000 clones, approximately 78% being singletons. The specimen was CD4+ T cells from blood, collected before liver transplant. Source of these receptors: a human donor who received a liver transplant. Both conserved end residues are part of each CDR3. A D gene is named only where the DNA matches it firmly. Size tells how often a clone was seen (once, few, many) or the class of an expanded clone, and some rows leave it out.

D: TRBD1
size: .
J: TRBJ1-5
V: TRBV7-2
CDR3: CASSLVRQGSQPQHF
DNA: TGTGCCAGCAGCTTAGTAAGACAGGGATCTCAGCCCCAGCATTTT

D: TRBD1
size: .
J: TRBJ2-7
V: TRBV27
CDR3: CASTLVGTGAYEQYF
DNA: TGTGCCAGCACCTTAGTGGGGACAGGGGCCTACGAGCAGTACTTC

D: .
size: once
J: TRBJ1-1
V: TRBV5-1
CDR3: CASSFGSGIGADTEAFF
DNA: TGCGCCAGCAGCTTCGGCTCCGGAATCGGGGCGGACACTGAAGCTTTCTTT

D: .
size: .
J: TRBJ1-2
V: TRBV27
CDR3: CASSLSGDGYTF
DNA: TGTGCCAGCAGTTTATCAGGGGATGGCTACACCTTC

D: TRBD1
size: .
J: TRBJ2-2
V: TRBV11-3
CDR3: CASSSGDRGATGELFF
DNA: TGTGCCAGCAGCTCCGGGGACAGGGGGGCCACCGGGGAGCTGTTTTTT

D: TRBD2
size: .
J: TRBJ2-3
V: TRBV5-4
CDR3: CASSPTLAGLTDTQYF
DNA: TGTGCCAGCAGCCCAACCCTAGCGGGACTCACAGATACGCAGTATTTT

D: TRBD2
size: .
J: TRBJ2-1
V: TRBV30
CDR3: CAWSVVKLAGGGPSSYNEQFF
DNA: TGTGCCTGGAGTGTTGTCAAACTAGCGGGAGGTGGCCCAAGCTCCTACAATGAGCAGTTCTTC

D: TRBD1
size: .
J: TRBJ1-1
V: TRBV30
CDR3: CACPGQAEAFF
DNA: TGTGCCTGTCCTGGACAGGCTGAAGCTTTCTTT

D: .
size: .
J: TRBJ1-2
V: TRBV2
CDR3: CASSESGVTNYGYTF
DNA: TGTGCCAGCAGTGAGAGTGGGGTTACTAACTATGGCTACACCTTC

D: .
size: .
J: TRBJ1-2
V: TRBV6-5
CDR3: CASSRGSDYGYTF
DNA: TGTGCCAGCAGTCGAGGGAGCGACTATGGCTACACCTTC

D: .
size: .
J: TRBJ2-1
V: TRBV7-2
CDR3: CASSLSQVGEQFF
DNA: TGTGCCAGCAGCTTATCCCAGGTGGGTGAGCAGTTCTTC

D: .
size: .
J: TRBJ2-7
V: TRBV4-1
CDR3: CASSQGARDSSYEQYF
DNA: TGCGCCAGCAGCCAGGGCGCCCGGGACTCCTCCTACGAGCAGTACTTC

D: TRBD1
size: .
J: TRBJ2-5
V: TRBV4-1
CDR3: CASSQTGQQETQYF
DNA: TGCGCCAGCAGCCAAACGGGACAGCAAGAGACCCAGTACTTC

D: .
size: .
J: TRBJ1-5
V: TRBV4-2
CDR3: CASSQTFDRSLGNQPQHF
DNA: TGTGCCAGCAGCCAAACCTTCGACCGGAGTCTTGGCAATCAGCCCCAGCATTTT